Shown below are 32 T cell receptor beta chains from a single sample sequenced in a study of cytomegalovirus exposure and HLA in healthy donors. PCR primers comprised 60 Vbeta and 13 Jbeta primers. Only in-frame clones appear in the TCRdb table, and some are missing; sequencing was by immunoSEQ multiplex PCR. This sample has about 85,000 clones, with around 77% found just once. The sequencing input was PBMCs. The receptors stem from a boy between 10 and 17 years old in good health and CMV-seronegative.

CDR3 residues: CASSRNRAGESEQYF. The CDR3 coding sequence is TGTGCCAGCAGTCGCAACCGGGCAGGGGAGTCCGAGCAGTACTTC. The chain links TRBV6-5 to TRBJ2-7; a weak D match, TRBD1 (6 bases). The V end lost 5 bases, the J end lost 6 bases, and 20 bases lay between the germline ends. Germline V gene data show CDR1 as MNHEY and CDR2 as SVGAGI. CDR3 length: 15 amino acids.

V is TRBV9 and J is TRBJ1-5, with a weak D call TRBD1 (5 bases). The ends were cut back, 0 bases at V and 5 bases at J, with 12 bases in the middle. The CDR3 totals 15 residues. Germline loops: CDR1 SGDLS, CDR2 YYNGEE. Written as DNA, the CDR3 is TGTGCCAGCAGCGTAGGGCAGGGCAAGGATCAGCCCCAGCATTTT. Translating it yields CASSVGQGKDQPQHF.

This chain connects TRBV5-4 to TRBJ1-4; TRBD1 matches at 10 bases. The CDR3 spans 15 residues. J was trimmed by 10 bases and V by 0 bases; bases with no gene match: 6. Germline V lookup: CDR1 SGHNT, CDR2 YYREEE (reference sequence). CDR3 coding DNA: TGTGCCAGCAGCTTGGCCGGGACAGGGGCCTCAAAACTGTTTTTT. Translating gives CASSLAGTGASKLFF. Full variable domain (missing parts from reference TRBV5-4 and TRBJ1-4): ETGVTQSPTHLIKTRGQQVTLRCSSQSGHNTVSWYQQALGQGPQFIFQYYREEENGRGNFPPRFSGLQFPNYSSELNVNALELDDSALYLCASSLAGTGASKLFFGSGTQLSVL.

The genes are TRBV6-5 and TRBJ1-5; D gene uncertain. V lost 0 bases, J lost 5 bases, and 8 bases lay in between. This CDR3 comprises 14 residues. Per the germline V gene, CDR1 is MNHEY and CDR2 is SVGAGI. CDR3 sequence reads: CASSYSALDQPQHF. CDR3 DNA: TGTGCCAGCAGTTACTCAGCATTAGATCAGCCCCAGCATTTT.

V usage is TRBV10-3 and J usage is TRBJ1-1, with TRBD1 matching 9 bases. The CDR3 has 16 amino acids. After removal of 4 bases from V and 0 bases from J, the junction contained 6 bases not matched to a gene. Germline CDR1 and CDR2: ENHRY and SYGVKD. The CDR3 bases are TGTGCCATCAGTGCTAACAGGGGGCTAATGAACACTGAAGCTTTCTTT. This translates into CAISANRGLMNTEAFF.

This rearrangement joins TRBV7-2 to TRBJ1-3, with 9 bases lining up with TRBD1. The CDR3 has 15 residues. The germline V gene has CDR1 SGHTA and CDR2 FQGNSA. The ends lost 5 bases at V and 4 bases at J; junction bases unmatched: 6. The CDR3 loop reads CASSPGQGGGNTIYF. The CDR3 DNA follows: TGTGCCAGCAGCCCGGGACAGGGAGGGGGAAACACCATATATTTT.

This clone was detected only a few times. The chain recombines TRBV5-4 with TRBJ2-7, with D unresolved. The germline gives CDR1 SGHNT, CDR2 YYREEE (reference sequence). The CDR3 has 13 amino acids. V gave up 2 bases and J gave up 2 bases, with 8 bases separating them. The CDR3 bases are TGTGCCAGCAGCTTTAACGGTCCCTACGAGCAGTACTTC. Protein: CASSFNGPYEQYF.

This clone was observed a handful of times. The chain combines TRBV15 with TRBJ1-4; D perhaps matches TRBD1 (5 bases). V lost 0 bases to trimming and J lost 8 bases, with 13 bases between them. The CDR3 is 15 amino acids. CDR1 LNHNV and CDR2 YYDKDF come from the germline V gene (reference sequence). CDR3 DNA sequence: TGTGCCACCAGCAGAGATTCCCAGGGTGGAGAAAAACTGTTTTTT. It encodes CATSRDSQGGEKLFF. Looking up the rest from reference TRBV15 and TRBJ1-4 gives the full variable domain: DAMVIQNPRYQVTQFGKPVTLSCSQTLNHNVMYWYQQKSSQAPKLLFHYYDKDFNNEADTPDNFQSRRPNTSFCFLDIRSPGLGDTAMYLCATSRDSQGGEKLFFGSGTQLSVL.

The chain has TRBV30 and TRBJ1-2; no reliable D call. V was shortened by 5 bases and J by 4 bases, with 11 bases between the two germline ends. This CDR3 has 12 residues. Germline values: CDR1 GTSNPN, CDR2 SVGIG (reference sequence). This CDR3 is CAWDGRGYGYTF. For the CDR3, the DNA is TGTGCCTGGGACGGGAGAGGCTATGGCTACACCTTC.

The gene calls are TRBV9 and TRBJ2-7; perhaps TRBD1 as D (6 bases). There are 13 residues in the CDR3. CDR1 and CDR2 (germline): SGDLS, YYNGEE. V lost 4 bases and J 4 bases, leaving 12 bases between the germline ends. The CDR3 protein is CASSPRGQYEQYF. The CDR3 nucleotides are TGTGCCAGCAGCCCCCGCGGACAGTACGAGCAGTACTTC.

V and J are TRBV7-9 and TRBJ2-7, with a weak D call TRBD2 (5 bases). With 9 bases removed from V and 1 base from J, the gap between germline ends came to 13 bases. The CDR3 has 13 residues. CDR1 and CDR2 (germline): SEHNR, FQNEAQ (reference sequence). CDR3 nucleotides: TGTGCCAGTACCCCGGGATATTCCTACGAGCAGTACTTC. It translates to CASTPGYSYEQYF.

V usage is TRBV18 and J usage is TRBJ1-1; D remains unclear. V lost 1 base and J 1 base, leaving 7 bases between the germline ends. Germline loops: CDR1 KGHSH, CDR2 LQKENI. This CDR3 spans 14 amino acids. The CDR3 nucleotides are TGTGCCAGCTCACCACAGGAGGGGAACACTGAAGCTTTCTTT. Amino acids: CASSPQEGNTEAFF.

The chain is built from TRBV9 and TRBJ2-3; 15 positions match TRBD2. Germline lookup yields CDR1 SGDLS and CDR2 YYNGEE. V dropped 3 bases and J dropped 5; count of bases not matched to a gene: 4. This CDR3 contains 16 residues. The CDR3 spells CASSDGLAGGKDTQYF. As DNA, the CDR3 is TGTGCCAGCAGCGACGGACTAGCGGGGGGGAAAGATACGCAGTATTTT. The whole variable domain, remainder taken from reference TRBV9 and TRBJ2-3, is DSGVTQTPKHLITATGQRVTLRCSPRSGDLSVYWYQQSLDQGLQFLIQYYNGEERAKGNILERFSAQQFPDLHSELNLSSLELGDSALYFCASSDGLAGGKDTQYFGPGTRLTVL.

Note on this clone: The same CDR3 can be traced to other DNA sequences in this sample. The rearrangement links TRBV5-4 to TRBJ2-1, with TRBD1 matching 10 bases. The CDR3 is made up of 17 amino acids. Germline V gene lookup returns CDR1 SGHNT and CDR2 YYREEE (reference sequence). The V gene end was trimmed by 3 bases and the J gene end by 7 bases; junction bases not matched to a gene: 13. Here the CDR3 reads CASSSKTRQGAGNEQFF. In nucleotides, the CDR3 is TGTGCCAGCAGCTCTAAGACCCGACAGGGGGCCGGGAATGAGCAGTTCTTC.

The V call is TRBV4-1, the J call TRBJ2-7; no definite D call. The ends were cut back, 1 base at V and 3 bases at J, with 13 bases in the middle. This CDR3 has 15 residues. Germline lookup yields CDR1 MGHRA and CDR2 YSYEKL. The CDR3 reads CASSQVYSQDYEQYF. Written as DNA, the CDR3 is TGCGCCAGCAGCCAAGTGTACAGTCAGGACTACGAGCAGTACTTC.

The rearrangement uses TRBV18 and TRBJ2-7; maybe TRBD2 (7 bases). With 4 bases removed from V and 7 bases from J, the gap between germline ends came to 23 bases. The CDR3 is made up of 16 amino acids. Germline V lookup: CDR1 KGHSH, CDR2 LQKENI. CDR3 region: CASSQGGGASPVEQYF. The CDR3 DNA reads TGTGCCAGCTCACAGGGGGGGGGCGCCAGCCCGGTGGAGCAGTACTTC.

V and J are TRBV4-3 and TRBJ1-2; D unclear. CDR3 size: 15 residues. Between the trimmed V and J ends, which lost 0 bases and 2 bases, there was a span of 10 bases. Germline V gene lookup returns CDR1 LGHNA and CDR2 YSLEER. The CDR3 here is CASSQDLAGNYGYTF. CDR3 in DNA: TGCGCCAGCAGCCAAGATCTAGCAGGCAACTATGGCTACACCTTC.

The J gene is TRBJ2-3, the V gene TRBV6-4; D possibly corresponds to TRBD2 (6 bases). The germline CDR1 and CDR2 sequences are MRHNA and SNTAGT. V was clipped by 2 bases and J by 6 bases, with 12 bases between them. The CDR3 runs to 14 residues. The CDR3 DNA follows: TGTGCCAGCAGTGACGGGGAGGCCGCCGATACGCAGTATTTT. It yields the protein CASSDGEAADTQYF.

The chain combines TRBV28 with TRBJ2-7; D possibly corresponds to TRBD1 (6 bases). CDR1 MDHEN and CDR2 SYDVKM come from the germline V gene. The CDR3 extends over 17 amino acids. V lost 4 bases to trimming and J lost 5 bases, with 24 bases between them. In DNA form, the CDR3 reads TGTGCCAGCAGTTCTAGACTAAGACAGGCTCTTCTGGACGAGCAGTACTTC. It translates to CASSSRLRQALLDEQYF.

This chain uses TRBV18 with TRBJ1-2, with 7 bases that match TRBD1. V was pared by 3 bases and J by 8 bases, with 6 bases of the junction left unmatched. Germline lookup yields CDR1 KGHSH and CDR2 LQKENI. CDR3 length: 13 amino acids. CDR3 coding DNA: TGTGCCAGCTCACCCGGACAGGCGCGGGGCTACACCTTC. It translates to CASSPGQARGYTF.

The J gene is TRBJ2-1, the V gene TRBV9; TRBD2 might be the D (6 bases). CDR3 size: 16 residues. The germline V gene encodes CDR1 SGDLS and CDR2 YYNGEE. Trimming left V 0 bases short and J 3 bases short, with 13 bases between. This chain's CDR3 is CASSVVGSGGYNEQFF. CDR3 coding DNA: TGTGCCAGCAGCGTAGTGGGTAGCGGAGGCTACAATGAGCAGTTCTTC.

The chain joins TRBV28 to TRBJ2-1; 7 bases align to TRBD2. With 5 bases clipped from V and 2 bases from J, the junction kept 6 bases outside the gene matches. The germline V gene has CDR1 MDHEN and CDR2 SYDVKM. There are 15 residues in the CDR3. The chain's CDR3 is CASSDSGAPYNEQFF. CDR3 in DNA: TGTGCCAGCAGTGACAGCGGGGCCCCCTACAATGAGCAGTTCTTC.

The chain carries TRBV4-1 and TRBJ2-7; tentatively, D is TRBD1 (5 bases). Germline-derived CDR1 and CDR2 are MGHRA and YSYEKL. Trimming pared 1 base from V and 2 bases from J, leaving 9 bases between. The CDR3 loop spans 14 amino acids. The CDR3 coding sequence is TGCGCCAGCAGCCAAGGAACAGGTCCCTACGAGCAGTACTTC. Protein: CASSQGTGPYEQYF.

CDR3 nucleotide sequence: TGTGCCAGCAGTTCCCGGGCAGGGGTAGAGACCCAGTACTTC. Protein product: CASSSRAGVETQYF. This chain connects TRBV28 to TRBJ2-5; D is possibly TRBD1 (6 bases). The V gene lost 4 bases and the J gene lost 4 bases, with 13 bases spanning the gap. From germline, CDR1 is MDHEN and CDR2 SYDVKM. The CDR3 has 14 residues.

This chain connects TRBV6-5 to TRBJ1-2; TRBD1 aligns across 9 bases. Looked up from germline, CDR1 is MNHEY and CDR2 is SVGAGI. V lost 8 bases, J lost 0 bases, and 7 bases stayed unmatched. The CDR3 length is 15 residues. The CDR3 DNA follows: TGTGCCAGCCACGCACAGGGGGCGGCTAACTATGGCTACACCTTC. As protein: CASHAQGAANYGYTF.

CDR3: CATSRGGFGTDTQYF. The DNA for the CDR3 is TGTGCCACCAGCAGAGGGGGCTTCGGCACAGATACGCAGTATTTT. This chain connects TRBV15 to TRBJ2-3, with TRBD1 as a possible D gene (5 bases). The CDR3 has 15 residues. The germline gives CDR1 LNHNV, CDR2 YYDKDF (reference sequence). The V gene lost 1 base and the J gene lost 1 base, with 9 bases spanning the gap. The whole variable domain, filled in from reference TRBV15 and TRBJ2-3, reads DAMVIQNPRYQVTQFGKPVTLSCSQTLNHNVMYWYQQKSSQAPKLLFHYYDKDFNNEADTPDNFQSRRPNTSFCFLDIRSPGLGDTAMYLCATSRGGFGTDTQYFGPGTRLTVL.

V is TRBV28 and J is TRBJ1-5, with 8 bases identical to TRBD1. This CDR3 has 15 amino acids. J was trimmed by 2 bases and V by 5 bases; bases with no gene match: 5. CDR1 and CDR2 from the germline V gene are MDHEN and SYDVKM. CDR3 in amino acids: CASSPTGQGNQPQHF. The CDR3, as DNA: TGTGCCAGCAGTCCCACGGGACAGGGCAATCAGCCCCAGCATTTT.

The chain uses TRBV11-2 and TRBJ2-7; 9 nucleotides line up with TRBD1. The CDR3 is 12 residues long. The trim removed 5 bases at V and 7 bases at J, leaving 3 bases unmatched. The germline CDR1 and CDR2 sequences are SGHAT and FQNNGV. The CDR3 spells CASSQTGGEQYF. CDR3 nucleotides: TGTGCCAGCAGCCAGACAGGGGGGGAGCAGTACTTC.

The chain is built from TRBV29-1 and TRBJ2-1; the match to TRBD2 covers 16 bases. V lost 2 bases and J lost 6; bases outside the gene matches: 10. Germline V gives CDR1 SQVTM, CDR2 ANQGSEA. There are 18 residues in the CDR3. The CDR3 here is CSVEPGTSGGAFSNEQFF. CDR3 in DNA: TGCAGCGTTGAACCCGGGACTAGCGGGGGGGCCTTTTCCAATGAGCAGTTCTTC.

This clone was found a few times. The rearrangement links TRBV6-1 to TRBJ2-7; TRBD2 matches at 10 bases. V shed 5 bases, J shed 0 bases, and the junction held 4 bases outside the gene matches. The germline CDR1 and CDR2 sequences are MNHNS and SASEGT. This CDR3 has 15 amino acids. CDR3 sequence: CASSPVAGGSYEQYF. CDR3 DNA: TGTGCCAGCAGTCCCGTAGCGGGAGGCTCCTACGAGCAGTACTTC.

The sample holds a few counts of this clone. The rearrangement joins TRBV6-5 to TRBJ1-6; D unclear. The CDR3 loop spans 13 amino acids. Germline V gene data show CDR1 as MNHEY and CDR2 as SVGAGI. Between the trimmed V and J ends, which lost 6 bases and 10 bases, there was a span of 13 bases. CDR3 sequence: CASSPRLESPLHF. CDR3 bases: TGTGCCAGCAGCCCCCGGTTGGAGTCACCCCTCCACTTT.

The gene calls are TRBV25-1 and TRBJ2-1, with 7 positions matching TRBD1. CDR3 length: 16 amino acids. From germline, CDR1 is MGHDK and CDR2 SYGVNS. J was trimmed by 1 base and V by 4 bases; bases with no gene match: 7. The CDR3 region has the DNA TGTGCCAGCAGTGCCCGGACAGGCTTGTCCTACAATGAGCAGTTCTTC. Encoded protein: CASSARTGLSYNEQFF. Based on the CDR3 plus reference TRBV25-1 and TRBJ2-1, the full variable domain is EADIYQTPRYLVIGTGKKITLECSQTMGHDKMYWYQQDPGMELHLIHYSYGVNSTEKGDLSSESTVSRIRTEHFPLTLESARPSHTSQYLCASSARTGLSYNEQFFGPGTRLTVL.